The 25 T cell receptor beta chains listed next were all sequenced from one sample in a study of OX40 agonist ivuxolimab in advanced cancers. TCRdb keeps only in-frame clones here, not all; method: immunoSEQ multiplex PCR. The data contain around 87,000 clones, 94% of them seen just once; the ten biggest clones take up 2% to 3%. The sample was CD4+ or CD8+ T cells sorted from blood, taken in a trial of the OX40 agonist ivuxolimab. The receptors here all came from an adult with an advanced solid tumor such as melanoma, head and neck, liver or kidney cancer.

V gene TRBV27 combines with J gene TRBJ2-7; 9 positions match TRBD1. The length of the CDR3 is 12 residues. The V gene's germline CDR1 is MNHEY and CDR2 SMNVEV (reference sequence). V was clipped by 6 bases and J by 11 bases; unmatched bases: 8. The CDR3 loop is CASRGDRVKEYF. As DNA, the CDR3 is TGTGCCAGCAGGGGGGACAGGGTGAAGGAGTACTTC.

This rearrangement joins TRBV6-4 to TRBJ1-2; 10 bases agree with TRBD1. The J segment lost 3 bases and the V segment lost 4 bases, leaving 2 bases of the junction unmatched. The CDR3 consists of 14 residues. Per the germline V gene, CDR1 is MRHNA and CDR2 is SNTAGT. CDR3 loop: CASSAGTGDYGYTF. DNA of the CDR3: TGTGCCAGCAGTGCTGGGACAGGGGACTATGGCTACACCTTC.

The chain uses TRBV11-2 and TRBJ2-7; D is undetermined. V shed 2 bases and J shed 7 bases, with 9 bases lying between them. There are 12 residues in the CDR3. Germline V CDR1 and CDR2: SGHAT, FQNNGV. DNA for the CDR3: TGTGCCAGCAGCTTAAACAACTGGGAGCAGTACTTC. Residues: CASSLNNWEQYF.

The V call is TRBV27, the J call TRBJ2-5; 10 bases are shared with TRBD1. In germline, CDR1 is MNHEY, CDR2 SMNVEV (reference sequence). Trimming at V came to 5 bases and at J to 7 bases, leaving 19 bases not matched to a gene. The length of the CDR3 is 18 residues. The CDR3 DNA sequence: TGTGCCAGCAGTGTCCTACTCCGGGACAGGGGAGCGGTGGGGACCCAGTACTTC. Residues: CASSVLLRDRGAVGTQYF.

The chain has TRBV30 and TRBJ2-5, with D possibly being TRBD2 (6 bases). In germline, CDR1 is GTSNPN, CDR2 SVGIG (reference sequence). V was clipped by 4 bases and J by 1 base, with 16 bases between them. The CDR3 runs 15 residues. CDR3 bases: TGTGCCTGGATCCCCGCCCGGGGGATCCAAGAGACCCAGTACTTC. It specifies CAWIPARGIQETQYF.

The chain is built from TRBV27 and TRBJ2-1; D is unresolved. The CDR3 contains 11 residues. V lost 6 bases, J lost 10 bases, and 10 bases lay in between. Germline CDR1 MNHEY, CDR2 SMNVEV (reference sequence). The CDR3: CASRSVGEQFF. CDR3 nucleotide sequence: TGTGCCAGCAGGTCTGTCGGGGAGCAGTTCTTC.

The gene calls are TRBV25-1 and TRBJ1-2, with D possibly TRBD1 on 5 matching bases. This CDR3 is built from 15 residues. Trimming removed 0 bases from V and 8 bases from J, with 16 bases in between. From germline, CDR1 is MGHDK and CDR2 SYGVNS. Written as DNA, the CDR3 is TGTGCCAGCAGTGAATATACGAGTGGGGGGAGAGGCTACACCTTC. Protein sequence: CASSEYTSGGRGYTF.

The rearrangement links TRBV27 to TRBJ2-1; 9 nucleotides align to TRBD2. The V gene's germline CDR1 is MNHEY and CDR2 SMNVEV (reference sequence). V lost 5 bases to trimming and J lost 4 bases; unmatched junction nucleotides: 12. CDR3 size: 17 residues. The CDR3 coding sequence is TGTGCCAGCAGTAGACTTAGCGGGAGTAGTCTGTACAATGAGCAGTTCTTC. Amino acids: CASSRLSGSSLYNEQFF.

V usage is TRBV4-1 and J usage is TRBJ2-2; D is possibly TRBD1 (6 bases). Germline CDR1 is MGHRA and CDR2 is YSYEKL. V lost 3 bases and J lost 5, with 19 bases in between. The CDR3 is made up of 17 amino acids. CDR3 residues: CASSHTSGTYETGELFF. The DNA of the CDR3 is TGCGCCAGCAGCCATACCTCCGGGACATATGAGACCGGGGAGCTGTTTTTT.

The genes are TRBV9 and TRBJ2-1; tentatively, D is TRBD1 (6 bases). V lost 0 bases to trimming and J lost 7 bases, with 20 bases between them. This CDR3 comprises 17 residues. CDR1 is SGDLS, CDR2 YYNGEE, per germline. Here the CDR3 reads CASSVAFQGPLGNEQFF. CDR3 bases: TGTGCCAGCAGCGTAGCTTTTCAGGGGCCCCTAGGTAATGAGCAGTTCTTC.

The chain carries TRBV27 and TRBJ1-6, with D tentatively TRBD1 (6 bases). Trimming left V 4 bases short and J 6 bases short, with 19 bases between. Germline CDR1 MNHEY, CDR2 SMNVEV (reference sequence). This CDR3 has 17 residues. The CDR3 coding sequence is TGTGCCAGCAGTTCGAGGACAGTTTCTACCGTTAATTCACCCCTCCACTTT. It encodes CASSSRTVSTVNSPLHF.

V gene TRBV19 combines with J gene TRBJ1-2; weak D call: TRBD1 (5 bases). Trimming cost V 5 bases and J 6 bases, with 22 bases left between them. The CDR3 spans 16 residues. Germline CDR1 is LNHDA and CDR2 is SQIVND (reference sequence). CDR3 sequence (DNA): TGTGCCAGTAGTGTGGTAGGGGACTTCCTGGCGGATGGCTACACCTTC. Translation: CASSVVGDFLADGYTF.

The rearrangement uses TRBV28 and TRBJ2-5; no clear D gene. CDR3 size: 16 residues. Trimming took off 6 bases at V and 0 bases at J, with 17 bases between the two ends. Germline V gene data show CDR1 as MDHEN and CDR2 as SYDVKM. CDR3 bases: TGTGCCAGCAGGATCCACCAGACGGAATACCAAGAGACCCAGTACTTC. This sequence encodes CASRIHQTEYQETQYF.

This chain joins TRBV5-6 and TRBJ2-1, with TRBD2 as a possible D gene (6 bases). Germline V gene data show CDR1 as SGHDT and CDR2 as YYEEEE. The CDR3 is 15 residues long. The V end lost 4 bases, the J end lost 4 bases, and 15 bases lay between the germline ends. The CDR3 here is CASSSWAGIYNEQFF. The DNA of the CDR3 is TGTGCCAGCAGCAGCTGGGCGGGAATTTACAATGAGCAGTTCTTC.

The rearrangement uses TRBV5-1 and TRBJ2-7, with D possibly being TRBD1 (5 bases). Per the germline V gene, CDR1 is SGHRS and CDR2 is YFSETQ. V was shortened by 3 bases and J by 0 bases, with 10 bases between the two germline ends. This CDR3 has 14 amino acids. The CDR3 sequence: CASSYYDSSYEQYF. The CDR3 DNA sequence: TGCGCCAGCAGCTATTATGACAGCTCCTACGAGCAGTACTTC.

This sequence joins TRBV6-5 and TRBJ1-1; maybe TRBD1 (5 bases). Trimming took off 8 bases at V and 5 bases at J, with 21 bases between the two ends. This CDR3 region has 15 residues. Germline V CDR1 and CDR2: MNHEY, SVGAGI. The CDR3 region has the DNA TGTGCCAGCTTTAGGACGGGGAGGGGAATGACTGAAGCTTTCTTT. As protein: CASFRTGRGMTEAFF.

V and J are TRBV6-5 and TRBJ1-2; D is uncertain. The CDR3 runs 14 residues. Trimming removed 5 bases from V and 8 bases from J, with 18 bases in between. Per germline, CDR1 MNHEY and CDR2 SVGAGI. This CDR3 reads CASSLTGRLEGYTF. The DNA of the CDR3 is TGTGCCAGCAGTCTAACGGGGAGGCTGGAGGGCTACACCTTC.

CDR3 nucleotides: TGTGCCATCGCTTCCCCAATGCGAGGGTACCCCTACGAGCAGTACTTC. Its protein product is CAIASPMRGYPYEQYF. The V and J genes are TRBV10-3 and TRBJ2-7; maybe TRBD2 (5 bases). CDR1 and CDR2 (germline): ENHRY, SYGVKD. V was clipped by 8 bases and J by 2 bases, with 22 bases between them. The CDR3 covers 16 residues.

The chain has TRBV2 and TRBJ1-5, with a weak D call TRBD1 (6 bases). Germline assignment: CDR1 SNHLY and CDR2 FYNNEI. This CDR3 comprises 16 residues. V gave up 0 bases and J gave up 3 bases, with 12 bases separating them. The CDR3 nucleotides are TGTGCCAGCAGTGAAGCGCTCAGGGGATACAATCAGCCCCAGCATTTT. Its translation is CASSEALRGYNQPQHF.

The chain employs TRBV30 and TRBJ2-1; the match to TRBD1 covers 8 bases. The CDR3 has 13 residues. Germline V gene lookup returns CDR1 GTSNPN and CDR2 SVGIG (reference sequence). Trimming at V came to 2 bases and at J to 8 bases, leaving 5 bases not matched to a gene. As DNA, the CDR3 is TGTGCCTGGAGTCGGACAGGGAACGATGAGCAGTTCTTC. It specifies CAWSRTGNDEQFF.

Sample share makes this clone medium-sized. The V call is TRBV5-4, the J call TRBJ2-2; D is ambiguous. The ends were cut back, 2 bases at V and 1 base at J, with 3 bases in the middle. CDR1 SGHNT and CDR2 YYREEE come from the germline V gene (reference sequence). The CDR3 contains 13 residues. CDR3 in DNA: TGTGCCAGCAGCTTTTGGAACACCGGGGAGCTGTTTTTT. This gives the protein CASSFWNTGELFF.

In DNA form, the CDR3 reads TGTGCCAGCAGACCCAGGGCGGGGTCGGTCACTGAAGCTTTCTTT. Translated, it gives CASRPRAGSVTEAFF. The rearrangement links TRBV6-5 to TRBJ1-1; a possible D gene is TRBD1 (5 bases). The length of the CDR3 is 15 residues. Trimming cost V 6 bases and J 4 bases, with 18 bases left between them. The germline CDR1 and CDR2 sequences are MNHEY and SVGAGI.

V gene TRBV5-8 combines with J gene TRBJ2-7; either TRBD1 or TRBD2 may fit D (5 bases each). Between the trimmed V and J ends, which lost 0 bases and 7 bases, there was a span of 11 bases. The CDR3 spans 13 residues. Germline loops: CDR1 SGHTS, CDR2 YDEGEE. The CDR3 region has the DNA TGTGCCAGCAGCTTGGGGAGCTGGGGGGAGCAGTACTTC. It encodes CASSLGSWGEQYF.

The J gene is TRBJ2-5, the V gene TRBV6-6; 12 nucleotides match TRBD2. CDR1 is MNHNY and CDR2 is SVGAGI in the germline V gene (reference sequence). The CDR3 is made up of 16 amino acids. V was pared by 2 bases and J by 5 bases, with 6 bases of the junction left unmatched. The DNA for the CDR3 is TGTGCCAGCAGTTACCTTCCTAGCGGGAGGGTGGAGACCCAGTACTTC. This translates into CASSYLPSGRVETQYF.

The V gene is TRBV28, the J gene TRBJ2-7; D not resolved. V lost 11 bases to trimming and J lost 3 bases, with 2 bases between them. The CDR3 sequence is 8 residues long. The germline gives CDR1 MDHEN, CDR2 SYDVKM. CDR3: CAGYEQYF. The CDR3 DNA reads TGTGCCGGCTACGAGCAGTACTTC.